These 14 T cell receptor beta chains were sequenced from one sample in a study of T cell repertoires in cytomegalovirus infection. TCRdb re-analysed the reads in MiXCR, keeping a single row per CDR3 protein. The sample has some 180,000 distinct CDR3 sequences; 15% to 20% are singletons. Sequencing was done on a sample of CD8+ T cells from PBMCs. Receptors originate from a human donor in good health (CMV status not recorded). Some clones in this sample may be carry-over from other donors' samples.

The CDR3 nucleotides read TGTGCCAGCAGCTTACTAGCGGGTCCCTACAATGAGCAGTTCTTC. Translating gives CASSLLAGPYNEQFF. This rearrangement joins TRBV7-8 to TRBJ2-1; TRBD2 matches 8 bases. Losses at the gene ends were 2 bases for V and 2 bases for J; bases not matched to a gene: 2. Germline CDR1 SGHVS, CDR2 FQNEAQ. CDR3 length equals 15 residues.

The V and J genes are TRBV29-1 and TRBJ2-7; D call uncertain. Per germline, CDR1 SQVTM and CDR2 ANQGSEA. This CDR3 region has 12 residues. V was pared by 1 base and J by 4 bases, with 8 bases between. The CDR3: CSVEVDGYEQYF. Here the CDR3 DNA reads TGCAGCGTTGAAGTGGACGGGTACGAGCAGTACTTC.

This clonotype was counted a few times. This sequence joins TRBV9 and TRBJ2-1; TRBD1 aligns across 9 bases. Germline V gene lookup returns CDR1 SGDLS and CDR2 YYNGEE. The CDR3 sequence is 17 residues long. Trimming cost V 4 bases and J 5 bases; bases outside gene matches: 13. DNA of the CDR3: TGTGCCAGCAGCAAAAGGGACAGGGCAGGTCATGACAATGAGCAGTTCTTC. Translated, it gives CASSKRDRAGHDNEQFF.

The chain has TRBV2 and TRBJ2-3, with TRBD2 matching 7 bases. Germline CDR1 reads SNHLY; CDR2 reads FYNNEI. The CDR3 is 16 amino acids. Losses at the gene ends were 2 bases for V and 2 bases for J; bases not matched to a gene: 7. The CDR3, as DNA: TGTGCCAGCAGTGAAAGCCTAGCGGATGACACAGATACGCAGTATTTT. The encoded protein is CASSESLADDTDTQYF.

The gene calls are TRBV28 and TRBJ1-6; D is undetermined. The germline V gene encodes CDR1 MDHEN and CDR2 SYDVKM. V lost 6 bases to trimming and J lost 5 bases, with 14 bases between them. This CDR3 is 15 amino acids long. The CDR3 protein is CASRQDGADNSPLHF. CDR3 in DNA: TGTGCCAGCAGACAAGACGGAGCCGATAATTCACCCCTCCACTTT.

This chain uses TRBV12-3 or TRBV12-4 with TRBJ2-3; D might be TRBD1 (5 bases). CDR3 length: 12 residues. V shed 4 bases and J shed 3 bases, with 5 bases lying between them. The CDR3 bases are TGTGCCAGCAGTTCAGGGACAGATACGCAGTATTTT. Protein: CASSSGTDTQYF.

This clonotype was recorded a few times. The chain joins TRBV29-1 to TRBJ1-1; 7 bases fit TRBD1. The CDR3 extends over 13 amino acids. Germline-derived CDR1 and CDR2 are SQVTM and ANQGSEA. J was trimmed by 1 base and V by 8 bases; bases with no gene match: 7. The CDR3 DNA follows: TGCAGCATAGGGGGACAGTCGAACACTGAAGCTTTCTTT. This gives the protein CSIGGQSNTEAFF.

V is TRBV7-9 and J is TRBJ2-7; weak D call: TRBD1 (5 bases). This CDR3 is 14 amino acids long. Between the trimmed V and J ends, which lost 3 bases and 3 bases, there was a span of 12 bases. The germline gives CDR1 SEHNR, CDR2 FQNEAQ (reference sequence). CDR3 sequence: CASSFQTVFYEQYF. The CDR3 region has the DNA TGTGCCAGCAGCTTCCAGACAGTGTTCTACGAGCAGTACTTC.

This clonotype was found a few times. This chain connects TRBV28 to TRBJ2-1; D unclear. Per germline, CDR1 MDHEN and CDR2 SYDVKM. The V end lost 3 bases, the J end lost 7 bases, and 13 bases lay between the germline ends. The CDR3 runs to 14 residues. This chain's CDR3 is CASSFDGKGNEQFF. The CDR3 DNA reads TGTGCCAGCAGTTTTGACGGCAAAGGGAATGAGCAGTTCTTC.

V and J are TRBV7-2 and TRBJ2-7, with TRBD2 as a possible D gene (7 bases). Trimming pared 7 bases from V and 7 bases from J, leaving 17 bases between. From germline, CDR1 is SGHTA and CDR2 FQGNSA. This CDR3 comprises 13 residues. CDR3 loop: CASNAAGAREQYF. CDR3 nucleotide sequence: TGTGCCAGCAATGCTGCGGGGGCGAGGGAGCAGTACTTC.

The chain uses TRBV6-6 and TRBJ2-7; tentatively, D is TRBD1 (5 bases). Trimming took 5 bases from V and 2 from J, leaving 13 bases between them. Germline lookup yields CDR1 MNHNY and CDR2 SVGAGI (reference sequence). This CDR3 region has 14 residues. The CDR3 nucleotides read TGTGCCAGCAGTGGAATAGGACAAACCTACGAGCAGTACTTC. Translation: CASSGIGQTYEQYF.

This clonotype was seen more than once but under ten times. V gene TRBV7-9 combines with J gene TRBJ2-7; TRBD2 matches at 9 bases. The CDR3 totals 15 residues. Germline lookup yields CDR1 SEHNR and CDR2 FQNEAQ (reference sequence). The junction had 10 bases not matched to a gene; V was cut back by 4 bases and J by 6 bases. Here the CDR3 DNA reads TGTGCCAGCAGCTCGGCTAGCGGGGATCCACCCGAGCAGTACTTC. It codes for CASSSASGDPPEQYF.

The gene calls are TRBV6-2 or TRBV6-3 and TRBJ2-7; 8 bases fit TRBD1. Germline CDR1 is MNHEY and CDR2 is SVGEGT. CDR3 length equals 16 residues. V trimming: 0 bases; J trimming: 7 bases; junction bases outside the gene matches: 11. The CDR3 DNA reads TGTGCCAGCAGTTACTCGAAAGGCAGGGGGCACAGGGAGCAGTACTTC. This translates into CASSYSKGRGHREQYF.

This clonotype was recorded a few times. The CDR3 DNA reads TGTGCCAGCAGCTTTCGGCGCGGGAGGGCCGAGGAGACCCAGTACTTC. Residues: CASSFRRGRAEETQYF. This chain uses TRBV7-9 with TRBJ2-5, with 9 nucleotides matching TRBD2. Germline trimming cut 3 bases from V and 5 bases from J; bases unmatched to any gene: 10. Germline assignment: CDR1 SEHNR and CDR2 FQNEAQ (reference sequence). The CDR3 consists of 16 residues. The full variable domain, in which reference TRBV7-9 and TRBJ2-5 provide the parts outside the CDR3, is DTGVSQNPRHKITKRGQNVTFRCDPISEHNRLYWYRQTLGQGPEFLTYFQNEAQLEKSRLLSDRFSAERPKGSFSTLEIQRTEQGDSAMYLCASSFRRGRAEETQYFGPGTRLLVL.